The T cell receptor beta chain under discussion was sequenced for a study of shared clonotypes between healthy human individuals. General observations from the study: Generation probability values for non-shared clonotypes were lower than those for clonotypes shared by all four donors.

V was clipped by 1 base and J by 4 bases, with 5 bases between them. From germline, CDR1 is SGHTA and CDR2 FQGNSA. The CDR3 contains 12 residues. Investigators spread the genomic DNA of each subset evenly over several immunoSEQ plates. Method: immunoSEQ multiplex PCR; TCRdb's copy keeps in-frame clones and lacks some. The repertoire holds roughly 1,500,000 clones, with nearly 99% as singletons. This clone was observed a single time. Its antigen is currently unknown. This CDR3 is also generated by other DNA sequences in the sample. This chain links TRBV7-2 with TRBJ2-7; D ambiguous. The sequence was obtained from a man aged 30 to 39 in good health. Sequencing was performed on naive CD4+ T cells sorted from blood. Subset specified: CD45RA+ positively selected. CDR3 protein: CASSLGRYEQYF. Here the CDR3 DNA reads TGTGCCAGCAGCTTAGGCAGGTACGAGCAGTACTTC.